This entry concerns a single T cell receptor beta chain. The antigen this receptor binds is unknown. No base quality information exists; no much larger clone differs at one position. The sample originates from a study of tumor-infiltrating lymphocytes in primary liver carcinoma (dated by TCRdb to about 2017). With respect to the entire study: Surgical resection was performed in China between late 2015 and 2016 on about five patients with histopathologically diagnosed primary liver carcinoma. The five patients, three men and two women aged 30 to 69 years, had hepatocellular carcinoma (four) or combined HCC and intrahepatic cholangiocarcinoma (one). The five patients had tumors of stage T1-T3 N0M0, with maximum diameters ranging from 4.2 to 10 cm. Samples yielded roughly 3.65 to 7.13 million productive TCRbeta reads; read depth did not differ significantly between tissue types. TCRbeta repertoire sequencing, expression microarrays and whole-exome sequencing were combined in the study across five regions of each liver tumor, with adjacent normal tissue and blood also included. A total of 35 specimens from 5 patients underwent TCRbeta repertoire sequencing, comprising 25 tumor regions, 5 adjacent noncancerous liver tissues and 5 peripheral blood samples. Repertoires from technical replicates were highly reproducible, with mean shared-clone rates about 0.86 and correlation coefficients above 0.98. General study outcomes and caveats: Compared with blood, tumors had a significantly larger share of the repertoire taken up by the top 250 clones (p = 0.039). With just a few patients in the study, the authors point out that the findings should be validated in a larger study. Since the samples were bulk and unsorted, there was no way to compare CD4+ and CD8+ T cell repertoires. Because only the TCR beta chain was sequenced and unpaired alpha chains were not captured, true repertoire diversity is likely underestimated. Repertoire overlap was higher between tumor regions (mean around 35%) than tumor-adjacent (approximately 17%) or tumor-blood (roughly 14%) pairs, consistent with antigen-driven expansion.

Blood RNA was extracted from unsorted whole blood with TRIzol reagent; germline DNA came from the DNeasy Blood & Tissue kit. At the time of sampling, the patients had chronic HBV infection and had not received any treatment. About 3.7 milliliters of peripheral blood were collected into K2EDTA tubes before surgery. Using a constant-region primer and ProtoScript II reverse transcriptase, TCRbeta-specific cDNA was reverse-transcribed from around 520 ng total RNA. TCRbeta libraries were built with three nested multiplex PCR rounds, a slightly modified ARM-PCR procedure. Multiplex TRBV1-TRBV30 forward primers and a Cbeta reverse primer were used in the first two PCR rounds, each of which was run for around 9 cycles. Sample barcodes and Illumina adapters were attached in a final 25-cycle PCR using Deep VentR polymerase. Before sequencing, amplicons of 200-500 bp were purified from gel using a QIAquick gel extraction kit. An Illumina HiSeq 2500 was used to sequence the TCRbeta amplicons, generating 250-bp paired-end reads. Concerning the study's data processing: Trimmomatic v0.33 was used to quality-trim the reads, and FLASH v1.2.11 was used to merge paired reads so that full CDR3 sequences could be recovered. V, D and J germline segments were assigned to the rearranged TCRbeta sequences by MiGEC v1.2.1b. Clonotype statistics and Shannon-Wiener diversity indices were calculated with VDJtools v1.0.0. Except for diversity analysis, only the 250 most abundant clonotypes of each sample were used in subsequent analyses to reduce sampling bias. TCRdb cleaned the public reads at Q25 with fastp, built clones with MiXCR and kept in-frame beta chains. Each CDR3 protein gets just one entry, which takes the most common genes and DNA from the rows behind it. The V and J calls, along with clone size, are taken from TCRdb and not from the paper's own processing. In this sample the table shows 330,000 or so distinct CDR3 sequences, around 60% of which occur a single time. Together, the top ten hold about 6.3% of the sample.

The CDR3, cysteine through phenylalanine, is 13 amino acids long. Just CDR3 DNA is preserved here, 39 bases in frame from base 1. The junction shows trimming of 9 bases on V and 6 bases on J, and the gene matches do not reach 10 bases of it. Per the germline V gene, MDHEN is the CDR1 and SYDVKM is the CDR2. The rearranged segments are TRBV28 and TRBJ2-7, with 8 central nucleotides matching TRBD1. What was sequenced was peripheral blood. This receptor was taken from a man aged 35 to 55 with primary liver carcinoma and hepatitis B virus infection. The nucleotide sequence reads as follows: TGTGCCAGAACTGGACAGGGTCGGTTCGAGCAGTACTTC. Its protein product is CARTGQGRFEQYF.